This T cell receptor beta chain was sequenced during a study of shared clonotypes between healthy human individuals. Points from the study as a whole: Only blood was sampled, and tissue TCR repertoires likely differ from blood ones.

Study donors comprised healthy, HIV-negative adults devoid of recent acute infection or vaccination. Caucasian adults residing in Nashville, Tennessee made up all the donors. For sorted subsets, approximately 180 ng DNA per replicate equaled tens of thousands of T cell genomes. Some clones are missing from TCRdb's copy, which holds only in-frame ones; the method was immunoSEQ multiplex PCR. This sample has around 2.5 million clones; over 85% occur once, and the top ten carry 0.36%. Only a few counts were recorded for this clone. Its antigen is not identified. Sequenced input: naive CD4+ T cells from PBMCs. Subset specified: CD45RA+ positively selected. The sequence was collected from a man in his late teens or twenties in good health. Some clones in this sample may be carry-over from other donors' samples.

The CDR3 region is CASTYSGQSSYEQYF. CDR3 nucleotides: TGTGCCAGCACGTATTCGGGGCAGAGCTCCTACGAGCAGTACTTC. The chain links TRBV2 to TRBJ2-7; the D gene could be TRBD1 or TRBD2 (5 bases each). Germline V lookup: CDR1 SNHLY, CDR2 FYNNEI. Trimming took 7 bases from V and 0 from J, leaving 16 bases between them. The CDR3 totals 15 residues.